This T cell receptor (beta chain) was found in a study of spatial heterogeneity in lung cancer. From germline, CDR1 is SNHLY and CDR2 FYNNEI. Germline trimming cut 5 bases from V and 6 bases from J; bases unmatched to any gene: 5. There are 13 residues in the CDR3. The time point here: sample taken at primary tumor resection. Sequencing covered unsorted whole RNA taken from tumor, nontumor lung or frozen PBMC. Patients with untreated early-stage non-small cell lung cancer, numbering 72, were the donors. TCRdb processed the 5' RACE reads anew with MiXCR; each CDR3 protein has one entry. This sample carries about 95,000 distinct CDR3 sequences, under 9% of them seen once, and the ten largest clones take 6.9%.

This clonotype was obtained from a male donor with early-stage non-small cell lung cancer. The chain uses TRBV2 and TRBJ1-2; 8 positions match TRBD1. The sample was PBMCs, taken at surgery. CDR3 residues: CASSLDRANGYTF. CDR3 sequence (DNA): TGTGCCAGCAGTCTGGACAGGGCGAATGGCTACACCTTC.